The T cell receptor (beta chain) described here comes from a study of blood T cells in healthy people across ages. The CDR3 is 15 amino acids. The junction had 6 bases not matched to a gene; V was cut back by 5 bases and J by 2 bases. The germline V gene encodes CDR1 MNHNY and CDR2 SVGAGI (reference sequence). Of note for this clonotype: Its antigen is unidentified.

A second about 7 to 11 cycle PCR used barcoded and J-beta primers. TCRdb re-analysed the 5' RACE reads in MiXCR, keeping a single row per CDR3 protein. The repertoire holds 1.5 million to 2 million distinct CDR3 sequences, with 49% as singletons. Findings and caveats of the study: Long-lived donors had more naive CD4+ cells and higher diversity than aged donors.

Sequenced input: blood. This chain joins TRBV6-6 and TRBJ2-3, with 8 positions matching TRBD1. This receptor was obtained from a woman aged 40 to 50 in good health. The CDR3 sequence is CASSTDRGPTDTQYF. Here the CDR3 DNA reads TGTGCCAGCAGTACCGACAGGGGTCCCACAGATACGCAGTATTTT.